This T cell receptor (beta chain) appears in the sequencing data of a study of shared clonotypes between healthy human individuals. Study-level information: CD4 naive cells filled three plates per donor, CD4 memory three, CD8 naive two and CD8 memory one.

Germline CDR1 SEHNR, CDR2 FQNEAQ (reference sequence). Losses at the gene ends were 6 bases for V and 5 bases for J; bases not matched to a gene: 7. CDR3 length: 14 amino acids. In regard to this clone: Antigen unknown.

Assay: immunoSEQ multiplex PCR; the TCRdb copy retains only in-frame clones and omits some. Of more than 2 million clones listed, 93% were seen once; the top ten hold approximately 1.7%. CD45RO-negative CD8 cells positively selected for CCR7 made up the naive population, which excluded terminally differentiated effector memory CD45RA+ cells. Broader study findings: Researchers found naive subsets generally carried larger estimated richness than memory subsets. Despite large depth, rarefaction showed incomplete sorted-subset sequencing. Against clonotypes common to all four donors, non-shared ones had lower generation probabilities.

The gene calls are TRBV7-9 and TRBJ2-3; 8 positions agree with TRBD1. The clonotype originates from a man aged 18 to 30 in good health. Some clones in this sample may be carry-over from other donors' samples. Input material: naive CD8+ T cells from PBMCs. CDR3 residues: CASSSRTGIDTQYF. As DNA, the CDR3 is TGTGCCAGCAGTTCTCGGACAGGGATAGATACGCAGTATTTT.